This TCR beta chain was documented in a study of shared clonotypes between healthy human individuals. This clone was observed many times. Using immunoSEQ multiplex PCR, the repertoire was profiled, and TCRdb retains in-frame clones only, with some absent. The repertoire holds some 790,000 clones, with roughly two thirds as singletons. The sequence was collected from a woman between 25 and 40 years old in good health. What was sequenced was memory CD4+ T cells sorted from blood. Noted subset: CD45RA-negative fraction.

The CDR3 sequence: CASRGPNLEKLFF. CDR3 DNA: TGTGCCAGCAGAGGACCTAACCTCGAAAAACTGTTTTTT. The V and J genes are TRBV27 and TRBJ1-4; D not resolved. The CDR3 consists of 13 residues. V lost 6 bases, J lost 8 bases, and 13 bases lay in between. Germline CDR1 reads MNHEY; CDR2 reads SMNVEV (reference sequence).